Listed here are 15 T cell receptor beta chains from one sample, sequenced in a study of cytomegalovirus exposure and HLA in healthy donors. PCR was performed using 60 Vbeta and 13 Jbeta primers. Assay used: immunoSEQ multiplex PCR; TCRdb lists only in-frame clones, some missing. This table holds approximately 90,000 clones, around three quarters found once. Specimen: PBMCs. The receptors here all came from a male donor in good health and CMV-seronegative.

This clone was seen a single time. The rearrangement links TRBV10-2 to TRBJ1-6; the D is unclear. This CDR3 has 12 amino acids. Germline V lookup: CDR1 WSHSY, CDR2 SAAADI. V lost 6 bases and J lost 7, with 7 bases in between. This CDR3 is CASRVLNSPLHF. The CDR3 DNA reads TGCGCCAGCAGGGTACTAAATTCACCCCTCCACTTT.

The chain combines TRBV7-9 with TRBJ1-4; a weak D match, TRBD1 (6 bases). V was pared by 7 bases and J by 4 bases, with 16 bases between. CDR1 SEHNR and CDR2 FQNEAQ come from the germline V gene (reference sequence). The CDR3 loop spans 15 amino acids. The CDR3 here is CASNTGLRLNEKLFF. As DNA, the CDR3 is TGTGCCAGCAACACAGGGCTAAGACTTAATGAAAAACTGTTTTTT. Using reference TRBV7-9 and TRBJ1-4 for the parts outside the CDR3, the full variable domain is DTGVSQNPRHKITKRGQNVTFRCDPISEHNRLYWYRQTLGQGPEFLTYFQNEAQLEKSRLLSDRFSAERPKGSFSTLEIQRTEQGDSAMYLCASNTGLRLNEKLFFGSGTQLSVL.

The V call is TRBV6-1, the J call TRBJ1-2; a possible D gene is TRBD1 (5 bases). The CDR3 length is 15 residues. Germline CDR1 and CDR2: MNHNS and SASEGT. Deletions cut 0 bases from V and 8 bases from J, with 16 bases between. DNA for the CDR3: TGTGCCAGCAGTGAAGCGCGGCAGGGCTTGGGAGGCTACACCTTC. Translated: CASSEARQGLGGYTF.

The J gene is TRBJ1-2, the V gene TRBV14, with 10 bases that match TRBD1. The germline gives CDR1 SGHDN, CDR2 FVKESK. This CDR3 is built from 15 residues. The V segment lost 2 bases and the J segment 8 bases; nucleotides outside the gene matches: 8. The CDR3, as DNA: TGTGCCAGCAGCCAACAGACAGGGGGCGGGATCGGCTACACCTTC. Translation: CASSQQTGGGIGYTF.

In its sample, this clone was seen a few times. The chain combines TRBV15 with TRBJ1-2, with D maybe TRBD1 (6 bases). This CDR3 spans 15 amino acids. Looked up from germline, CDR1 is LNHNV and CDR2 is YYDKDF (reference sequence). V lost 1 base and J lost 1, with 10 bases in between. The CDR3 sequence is CATSRGSGDNYGYTF. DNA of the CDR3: TGTGCCACCAGCAGAGGGTCAGGGGATAACTATGGCTACACCTTC.

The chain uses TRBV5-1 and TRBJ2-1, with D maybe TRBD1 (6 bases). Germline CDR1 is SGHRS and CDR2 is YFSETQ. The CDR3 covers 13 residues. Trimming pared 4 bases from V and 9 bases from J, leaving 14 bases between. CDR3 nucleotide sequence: TGCGCCAGCAGCCTATTCCAGGGGATTGAGCAGTTCTTC. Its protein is CASSLFQGIEQFF.

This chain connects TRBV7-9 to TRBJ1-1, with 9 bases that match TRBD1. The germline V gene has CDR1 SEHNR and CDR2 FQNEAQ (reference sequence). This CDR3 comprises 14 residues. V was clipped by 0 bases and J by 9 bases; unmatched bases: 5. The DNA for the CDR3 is TGTGCCAGCAGCTTAGCGGACAGGGGAACTCAAGCTTTCTTT. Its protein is CASSLADRGTQAFF. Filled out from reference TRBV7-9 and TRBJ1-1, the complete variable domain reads DTGVSQNPRHKITKRGQNVTFRCDPISEHNRLYWYRQTLGQGPEFLTYFQNEAQLEKSRLLSDRFSAERPKGSFSTLEIQRTEQGDSAMYLCASSLADRGTQAFFGQGTRLTVV.

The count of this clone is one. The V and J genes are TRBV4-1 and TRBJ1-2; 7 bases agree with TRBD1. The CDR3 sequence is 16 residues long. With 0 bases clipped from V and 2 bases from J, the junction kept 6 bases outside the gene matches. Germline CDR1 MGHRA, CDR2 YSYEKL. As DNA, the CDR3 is TGCGCCAGCAGCCAAGATTCGCGGACAGGAAACTATGGCTACACCTTC. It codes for CASSQDSRTGNYGYTF.

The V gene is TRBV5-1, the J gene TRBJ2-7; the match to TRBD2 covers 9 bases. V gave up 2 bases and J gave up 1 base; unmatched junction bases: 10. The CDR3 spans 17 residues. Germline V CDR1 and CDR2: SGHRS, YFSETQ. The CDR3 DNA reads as TGCGCCAGCAGCTTTATACGACTAGCGGATGAATCCTACGAGCAGTACTTC. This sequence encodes CASSFIRLADESYEQYF.

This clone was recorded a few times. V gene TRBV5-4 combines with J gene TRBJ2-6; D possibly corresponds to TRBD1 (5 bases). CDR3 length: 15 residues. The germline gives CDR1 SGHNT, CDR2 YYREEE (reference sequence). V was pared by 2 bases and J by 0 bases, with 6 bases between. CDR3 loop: CASSFRGSGANVLTF. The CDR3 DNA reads TGTGCCAGCAGCTTTAGGGGCTCTGGGGCCAACGTCCTGACTTTC.

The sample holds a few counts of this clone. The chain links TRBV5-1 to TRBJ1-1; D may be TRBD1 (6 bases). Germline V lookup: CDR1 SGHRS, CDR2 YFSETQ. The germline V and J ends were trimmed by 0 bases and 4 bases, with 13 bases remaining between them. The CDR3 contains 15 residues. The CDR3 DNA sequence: TGCGCCAGCAGCTTGGATCTTACAGGGCCCACTGAAGCTTTCTTT. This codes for CASSLDLTGPTEAFF.

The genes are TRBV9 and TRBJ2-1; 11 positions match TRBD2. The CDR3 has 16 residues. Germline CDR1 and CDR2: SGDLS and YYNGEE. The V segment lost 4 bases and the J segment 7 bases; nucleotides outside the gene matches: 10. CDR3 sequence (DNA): TGTGCCAGCAGCCCCCAGGCCCTAGCGGGAGGAAATGAGCAGTTCTTC. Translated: CASSPQALAGGNEQFF.

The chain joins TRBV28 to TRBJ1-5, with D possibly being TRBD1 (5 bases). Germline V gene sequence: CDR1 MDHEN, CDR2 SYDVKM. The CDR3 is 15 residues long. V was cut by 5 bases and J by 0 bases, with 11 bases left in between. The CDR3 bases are TGTGCCAGCAGTCGGGGGGATCTTAGCAATCAGCCCCAGCATTTT. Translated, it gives CASSRGDLSNQPQHF. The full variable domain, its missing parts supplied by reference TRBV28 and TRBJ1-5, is DVKVTQSSRYLVKRTGEKVFLECVQDMDHENMFWYRQDPGLGLRLIYFSYDVKMKEKGDIPEGYSVSREKKERFSLILESASTNQTSMYLCASSRGDLSNQPQHFGDGTRLSIL.

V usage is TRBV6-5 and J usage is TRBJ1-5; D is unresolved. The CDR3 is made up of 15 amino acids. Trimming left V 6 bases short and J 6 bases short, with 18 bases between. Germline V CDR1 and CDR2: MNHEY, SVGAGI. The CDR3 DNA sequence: TGTGCCAGCAGCCTCGCCAGAGGGCTGGGTCAGCCCCAGCATTTT. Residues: CASSLARGLGQPQHF.

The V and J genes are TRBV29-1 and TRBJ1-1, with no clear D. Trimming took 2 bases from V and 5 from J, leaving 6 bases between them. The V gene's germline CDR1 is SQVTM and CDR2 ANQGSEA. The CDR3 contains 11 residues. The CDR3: CSVEYVTEAFF. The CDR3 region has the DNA TGCAGCGTTGAATATGTGACTGAAGCTTTCTTT.